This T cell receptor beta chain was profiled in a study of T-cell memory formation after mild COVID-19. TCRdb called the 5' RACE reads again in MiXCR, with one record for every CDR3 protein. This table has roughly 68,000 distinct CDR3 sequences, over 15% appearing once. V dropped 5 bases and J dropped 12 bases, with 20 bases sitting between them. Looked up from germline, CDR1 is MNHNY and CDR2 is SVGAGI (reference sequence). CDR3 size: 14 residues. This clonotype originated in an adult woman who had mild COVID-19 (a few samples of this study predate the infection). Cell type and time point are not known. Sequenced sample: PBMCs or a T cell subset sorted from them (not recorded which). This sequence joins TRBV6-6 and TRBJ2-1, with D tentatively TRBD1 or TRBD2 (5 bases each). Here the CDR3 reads CASSPRDGLGVQFF. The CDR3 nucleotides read TGTGCCAGCAGTCCCCGGGACGGCTTAGGAGTGCAGTTCTTC.